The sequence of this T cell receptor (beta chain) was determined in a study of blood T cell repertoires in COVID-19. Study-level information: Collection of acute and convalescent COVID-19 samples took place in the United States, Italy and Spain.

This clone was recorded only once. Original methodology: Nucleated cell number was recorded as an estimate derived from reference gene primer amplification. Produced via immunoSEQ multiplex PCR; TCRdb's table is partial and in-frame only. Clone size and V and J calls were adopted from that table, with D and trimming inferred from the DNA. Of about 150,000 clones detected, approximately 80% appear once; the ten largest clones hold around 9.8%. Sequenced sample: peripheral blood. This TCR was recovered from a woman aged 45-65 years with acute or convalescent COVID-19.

The CDR3 nucleotides are TGTGCCAGCAGAGCGAGCTCTGGGGCCAACGTCCTGACTTTC. This sequence encodes CASRASSGANVLTF. The V gene is TRBV7-3, the J gene TRBJ2-6, with D uncertain. V was pared by 6 bases and J by 0 bases, with 6 bases between. This CDR3 is 14 amino acids long. Germline V CDR1 and CDR2: SGHTA, FQGTGA.